This TCR beta chain derives from a study of PD-1 blockade in classical Hodgkin lymphoma. Points from the study as a whole: It was reported that newly diagnosed patients had less baseline TCR diversity than healthy donors. Differences between repertoires have undefined causes, possibly disease activity or prior therapy. The CD4+ diversity rise by C4D1 was clearest in complete responders.

The CDR3 is made up of 13 amino acids. V lost 6 bases and J lost 13, with 19 bases in between. Germline CDR1 reads SNHLY; CDR2 reads FYNNEI. Relapse after autologous stem cell transplantation occurred in every patient, and brentuximab vedotin exposure varied. With regard to this clone: What it recognizes is unknown.

TCRdb keeps only in-frame clones here, not all; method: immunoSEQ multiplex PCR. The sample consists of 80,000 to 100,000 clones, about four fifths of them appearing once. This sequence originates from a human donor with classical Hodgkin lymphoma. The input for sequencing was peripheral blood mononuclear cells (PBMCs), taken before the second cycle of nivolumab. This chain links TRBV2 with TRBJ2-1; D possibly corresponds to TRBD2 (5 bases). The CDR3 region has the DNA TGTGCCAGCAGGGCAGCGGCGACCAATTTCCAGTTCTTC. This gives the protein CASRAAATNFQFF.